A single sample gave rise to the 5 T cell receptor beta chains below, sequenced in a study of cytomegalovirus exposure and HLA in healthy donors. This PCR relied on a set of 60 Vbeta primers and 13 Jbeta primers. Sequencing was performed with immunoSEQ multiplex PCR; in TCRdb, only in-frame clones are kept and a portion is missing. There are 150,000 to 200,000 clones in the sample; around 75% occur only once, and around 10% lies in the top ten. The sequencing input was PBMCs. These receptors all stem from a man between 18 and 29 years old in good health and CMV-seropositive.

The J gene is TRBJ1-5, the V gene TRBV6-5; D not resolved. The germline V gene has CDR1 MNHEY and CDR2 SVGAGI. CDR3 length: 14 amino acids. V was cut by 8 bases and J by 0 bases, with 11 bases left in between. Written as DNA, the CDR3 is TGTGCCAGCTCGAGGCGAAATAGCAATCAGCCCCAGCATTTT. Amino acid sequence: CASSRRNSNQPQHF.

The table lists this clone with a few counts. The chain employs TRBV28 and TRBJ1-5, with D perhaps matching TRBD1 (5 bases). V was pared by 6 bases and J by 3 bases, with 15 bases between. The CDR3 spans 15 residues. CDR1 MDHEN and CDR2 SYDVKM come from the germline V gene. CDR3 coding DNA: TGTGCCAGCAGGTCTAGACAGAATTTCAATCAGCCCCAGCATTTT. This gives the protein CASRSRQNFNQPQHF.

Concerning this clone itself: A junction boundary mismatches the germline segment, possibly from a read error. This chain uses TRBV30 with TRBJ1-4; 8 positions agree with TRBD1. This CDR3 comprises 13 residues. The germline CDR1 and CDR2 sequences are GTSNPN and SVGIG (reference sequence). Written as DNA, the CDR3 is TGTGCCTATGACAGGGGCCCATCGGAAAGACTGTTTTTT. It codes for CAYDRGPSERLFF.

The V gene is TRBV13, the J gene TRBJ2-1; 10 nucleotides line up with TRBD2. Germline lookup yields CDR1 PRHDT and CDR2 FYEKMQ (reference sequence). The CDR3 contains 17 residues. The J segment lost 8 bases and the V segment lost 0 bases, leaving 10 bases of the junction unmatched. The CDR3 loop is CASSLGLLAGVVDEQFF. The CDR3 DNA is TGTGCCAGCAGCTTAGGCCTTCTAGCGGGAGTGGTGGATGAGCAGTTCTTC.

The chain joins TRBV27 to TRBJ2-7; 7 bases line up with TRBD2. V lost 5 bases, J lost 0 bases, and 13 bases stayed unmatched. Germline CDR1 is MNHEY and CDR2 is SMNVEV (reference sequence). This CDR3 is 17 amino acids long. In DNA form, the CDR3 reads TGTGCCAGCAGTGCAGAAGGGGCTAGCGGATTCTCCTACGAGCAGTACTTC. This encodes CASSAEGASGFSYEQYF.